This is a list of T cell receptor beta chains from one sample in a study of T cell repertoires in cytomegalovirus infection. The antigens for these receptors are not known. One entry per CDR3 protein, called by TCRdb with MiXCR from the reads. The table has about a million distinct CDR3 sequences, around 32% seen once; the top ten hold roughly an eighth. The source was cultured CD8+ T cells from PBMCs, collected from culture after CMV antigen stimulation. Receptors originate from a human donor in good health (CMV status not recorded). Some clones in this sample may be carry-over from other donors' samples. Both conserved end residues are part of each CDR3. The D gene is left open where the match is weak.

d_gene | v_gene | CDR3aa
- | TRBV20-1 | CSARVEQHHYEQYF
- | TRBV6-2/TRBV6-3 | CASSVSGHSNQPQHF
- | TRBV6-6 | CASSYSLLPANEKLFF
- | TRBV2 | CASNLKVLSEGTDTQYF
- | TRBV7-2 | CASSLVAGRSAEAFF
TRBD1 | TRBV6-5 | CASSSGTVGYTF
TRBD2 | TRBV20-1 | CSARSGGAEANEQFF
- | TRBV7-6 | CASSSPGAGERGGSSYNEQFF
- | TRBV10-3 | CAISESKLSGAF
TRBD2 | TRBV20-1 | CSAVTTSGGASYEQYF
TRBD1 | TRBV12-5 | CASGMPGTGNSPLHF
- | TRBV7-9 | CASSSLIWTPQETQYF
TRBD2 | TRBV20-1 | CSARGIWRGTNYEQYF
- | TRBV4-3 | CASSRYVSPHNEQFF
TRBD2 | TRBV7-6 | CASSSLAGGPKDEQFF
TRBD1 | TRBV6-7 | CASSYYHVYRGESTNEKLFF
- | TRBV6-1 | CATERYTGELFF
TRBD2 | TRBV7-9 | CASSFPSGDTDTQYF
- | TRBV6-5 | CASSYSLQAASSTDTQYF
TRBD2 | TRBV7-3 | CASSSGGGGAGNEQFF
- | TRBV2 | CANSETGAPNNEQYF
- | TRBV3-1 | CASSQEISRLSQETQYF
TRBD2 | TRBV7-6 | CASSLVAGGSGLHNEQFF
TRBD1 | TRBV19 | CASKMGQGISYNEQFF
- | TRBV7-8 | CASSLEGWGEGTEAFF
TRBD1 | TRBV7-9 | CASSLDRVAEQYF
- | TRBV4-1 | CASSQLGTVDYGYTF
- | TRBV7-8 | CASSLVGTGRSYNEQFF
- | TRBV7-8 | CASSLEHLDNSPLHF
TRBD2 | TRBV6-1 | CASSDGTSGGFPYEQYF
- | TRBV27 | CASSPPGSPLHF
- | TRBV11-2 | CASSSTRVVDGYTF
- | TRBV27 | CATLSLAAKGYGYTF